The next 25 T cell receptor beta chains were all read from a single sample in a study of blood T cell repertoires in COVID-19. Sequencing was performed with immunoSEQ multiplex PCR; in TCRdb, only in-frame clones are kept and a portion is missing. The sample consists of some 80,000 clones, roughly 80% of them appearing once. The sample comprised peripheral blood. Source of these receptors: a woman aged 70-85 years with acute or convalescent COVID-19.

The chain joins TRBV3-1 (or the pseudogene TRBV3-2) to TRBJ1-4, with 8 bases that match TRBD1. The CDR3 contains 18 residues. The junction had 9 bases not matched to a gene; V was cut back by 1 base and J by 2 bases. The germline gives CDR1 LGHDT, CDR2 YNNKEL (reference sequence). CDR3 loop: CASSQGSDRGRTNEKLFF. CDR3 DNA: TGTGCCAGCAGCCAAGGAAGTGACAGGGGTAGGACTAATGAAAAACTGTTTTTT.

The V call is TRBV19, the J call TRBJ2-2, with 11 bases identical to TRBD2. CDR1 and CDR2 from the germline V gene are LNHDA and SQIVND (reference sequence). V trimming: 8 bases; J trimming: 3 bases; junction bases outside the gene matches: 8. This CDR3 spans 16 amino acids. CDR3 in amino acids: CASSPVLAGDTGELFF. The CDR3 nucleotides are TGTGCCAGTTCTCCTGTACTAGCGGGAGACACCGGGGAGCTGTTTTTT.

The rearrangement joins TRBV6-5 to TRBJ2-3; 11 bases are shared with TRBD2. This CDR3 has 15 amino acids. Germline V gene data show CDR1 as MNHEY and CDR2 as SVGAGI. V lost 10 bases, J lost 2 bases, and 8 bases stayed unmatched. The CDR3 here is CAIRGTSGNTDTQYF. The CDR3 DNA reads as TGTGCCATCCGAGGGACTAGCGGAAACACAGATACGCAGTATTTT.

The chain employs TRBV5-1 and TRBJ1-4; 11 bases are shared with TRBD1. Trimming cost V 6 bases and J 8 bases; bases outside gene matches: 6. Germline CDR1 reads SGHRS; CDR2 reads YFSETQ. The CDR3 is 14 amino acids. CDR3 sequence: CASTPGQGGEKLFF. The CDR3 DNA is TGCGCCAGCACCCCGGGACAGGGGGGCGAAAAACTGTTTTTT.

The V gene is TRBV5-4, the J gene TRBJ2-2; no firm D call. The V end lost 5 bases, the J end lost 3 bases, and 8 bases lay between the germline ends. Germline V CDR1 and CDR2: SGHNT, YYREEE (reference sequence). The CDR3 extends over 13 amino acids. The CDR3 here is CASSYTDTGELFF. CDR3 nucleotide sequence: TGTGCCAGCAGTTATACAGACACCGGGGAGCTGTTTTTT.

V usage is TRBV10-3 and J usage is TRBJ1-1; weak D call: TRBD1 (5 bases). V was pared by 2 bases and J by 9 bases, with 16 bases between. This CDR3 is 14 amino acids long. From germline, CDR1 is ENHRY and CDR2 SYGVKD. DNA for the CDR3: TGTGCCATCAGTGAGGCAGGGTCTGAAGAGAAAGCTTTCTTT. It yields the protein CAISEAGSEEKAFF.

The V and J genes are TRBV18 and TRBJ1-1, with D maybe TRBD1 (5 bases). This CDR3 spans 13 amino acids. Trimming left V 3 bases short and J 3 bases short, with 8 bases between. Germline assignment: CDR1 KGHSH and CDR2 LQKENI. DNA of the CDR3: TGTGCCAGCTCACCGGGCAGGGACACTGAAGCTTTCTTT. This sequence encodes CASSPGRDTEAFF.

The chain recombines TRBV10-1 with TRBJ2-7, with a weak D call TRBD2 (6 bases). Trimming took 3 bases from V and 5 from J, leaving 17 bases between them. The V gene's germline CDR1 is WNHNN and CDR2 SYGVQD (reference sequence). This CDR3 has 15 residues. The CDR3 region has the DNA TGCGCCAGCAGTGAAGGGGCCGGGAGTACCCACGAGCAGTACTTC. This gives the protein CASSEGAGSTHEQYF.

The V gene is TRBV7-9, the J gene TRBJ2-1; D is unresolved. The CDR3 is 15 residues long. Trimming took 1 base from V and 6 from J, leaving 13 bases between them. From germline, CDR1 is SEHNR and CDR2 FQNEAQ (reference sequence). CDR3 DNA: TGTGCCAGCAGCTTAGATTCTGTGTCTAGCAATGAGCAGTTCTTC. This translates into CASSLDSVSSNEQFF.

The J gene is TRBJ2-2, the V gene TRBV5-4, with TRBD1 as a possible D gene (6 bases). This CDR3 has 15 residues. V was trimmed by 3 bases and J by 9 bases, leaving 18 bases between them. Germline CDR1 reads SGHNT; CDR2 reads YYREEE (reference sequence). The CDR3 DNA is TGTGCCAGCAGCTCGGCCACACAGGGAACGCGGGAGCTGTTTTTT. It translates to CASSSATQGTRELFF.

The V and J genes are TRBV5-1 and TRBJ2-7; 9 positions match TRBD2. Per the germline V gene, CDR1 is SGHRS and CDR2 is YFSETQ. Trimming at V came to 6 bases and at J to 2 bases, leaving 3 bases not matched to a gene. CDR3 length: 13 residues. The CDR3 region is CASKREATYEQYF. CDR3 nucleotide sequence: TGCGCCAGCAAGCGGGAGGCTACCTACGAGCAGTACTTC.

The CDR3 sequence: CASSIGHNPYEQYF. CDR3 nucleotides: TGTGCCAGCAGTATCGGACATAACCCCTACGAGCAGTACTTC. The chain carries TRBV5-8 and TRBJ2-7; D may be TRBD1 (5 bases). This CDR3 has 14 amino acids. CDR1 is SGHTS, CDR2 YDEGEE, per germline. V was clipped by 5 bases and J by 2 bases, with 14 bases between them.

The chain uses TRBV6-5 and TRBJ2-7, with 11 bases lining up with TRBD2. Germline V gene data show CDR1 as MNHEY and CDR2 as SVGAGI. V shed 10 bases and J 2 bases; nucleotides not matched to a gene: 7. The length of the CDR3 is 14 residues. CDR3 protein: CATSGTSGTYEQYF. CDR3 sequence (DNA): TGTGCCACATCCGGGACTAGCGGAACCTACGAGCAGTACTTC.

This clone has just one count. The chain carries TRBV3-1 (or the pseudogene TRBV3-2) and TRBJ2-1; 9 bases are shared with TRBD1. V was pared by 5 bases and J by 7 bases, with 6 bases of the junction left unmatched. Germline values: CDR1 LGHDT, CDR2 YNNKEL (reference sequence). This CDR3 is built from 14 residues. The CDR3 here is CASSYGTGYNEQFF. The CDR3 DNA reads as TGTGCCAGCAGCTATGGGACAGGGTATAATGAGCAGTTCTTC.

This clone was found a few times. This chain connects TRBV5-1 to TRBJ1-1; D may be TRBD1 (6 bases). CDR1 is SGHRS and CDR2 is YFSETQ in the germline V gene. Between the trimmed V and J ends, which lost 4 bases and 4 bases, there was a span of 17 bases. This CDR3 has 15 residues. The CDR3 region has the DNA TGCGCCAGCAGCCTGGGGGGGCAGGGGACCACTGAAGCTTTCTTT. Residues: CASSLGGQGTTEAFF.

The chain joins TRBV24-1 to TRBJ2-1; 12 positions match TRBD2. The CDR3 totals 17 residues. Trimming took 2 bases from V and 4 from J; bases not matched to a gene: 5. The germline gives CDR1 KGHDR, CDR2 SFDVKD. The CDR3 here is CATSDSLAGGRYNEQFF. Here the CDR3 DNA reads TGTGCCACCAGTGATTCCCTAGCGGGAGGGAGATACAATGAGCAGTTCTTC.

This chain links TRBV5-5 with TRBJ1-1; no firm D call. Germline V gene data show CDR1 as SGHKS and CDR2 as YYEKEE (reference sequence). Trimming left V 4 bases short and J 0 bases short, with 10 bases between. The CDR3 contains 14 residues. In DNA, the CDR3 is TGTGCCAGCAGCACCCGTCCTATGAACACTGAAGCTTTCTTT. Its translation: CASSTRPMNTEAFF. Full variable domain (rest looked up from reference TRBV5-5 and TRBJ1-1): DAGVTQSPTHLIKTRGQQVTLRCSPISGHKSVSWYQQVLGQGPQFIFQYYEKEERGRGNFPDRFSARQFPNYSSELNVNALLLGDSALYLCASSTRPMNTEAFFGQGTRLTVV.

The V and J genes are TRBV3-1 (or the pseudogene TRBV3-2) and TRBJ2-2, with a weak D call TRBD1 (5 bases). V was shortened by 0 bases and J by 7 bases, with 9 bases between the two germline ends. The CDR3 loop spans 14 amino acids. The germline gives CDR1 LGHDT, CDR2 YNNKEL (reference sequence). CDR3 DNA: TGTGCCAGCAGCCAAGACCAGGGTCTCGGGGAGCTGTTTTTT. Amino acid sequence: CASSQDQGLGELFF.

The chain recombines TRBV2 with TRBJ2-1; 12 bases map to TRBD1. The CDR3 consists of 14 residues. In germline, CDR1 is SNHLY, CDR2 FYNNEI. Trimming removed 8 bases from V and 6 bases from J; junction bases left unmatched: 5. CDR3 in amino acids: CASGRDRGLNEQFF. The DNA of the CDR3 is TGTGCCAGCGGCCGGGACAGGGGGCTCAATGAGCAGTTCTTC.

V usage is TRBV5-1 and J usage is TRBJ2-5; a possible D gene is TRBD2 (5 bases). Germline lookup yields CDR1 SGHRS and CDR2 YFSETQ. V lost 1 base and J 3 bases, leaving 10 bases between the germline ends. There are 14 residues in the CDR3. The CDR3 region is CASSLNDGEETQYF. The DNA of the CDR3 is TGCGCCAGCAGCTTGAACGACGGGGAAGAGACCCAGTACTTC.

The gene calls are TRBV27 and TRBJ1-1; TRBD1 matches 10 bases. Germline CDR1 MNHEY, CDR2 SMNVEV (reference sequence). J gave up 13 bases and V 3 bases, and 11 bases lay outside the gene matches. CDR3 length equals 14 residues. The CDR3 DNA is TGTGCCAGCAGTTTCCGGGACAGGGGTTTTCGTGTTTTCTTT. Amino acid sequence: CASSFRDRGFRVFF.

The chain combines TRBV2 with TRBJ1-6, with D possibly TRBD1 on 5 matching bases. Trimming shortened V by 2 bases and J by 9 bases, and 11 bases separated the two germline ends. This CDR3 has 14 residues. Germline V gene sequence: CDR1 SNHLY, CDR2 FYNNEI. The CDR3 reads CASSESQGISPLHF. The CDR3 DNA reads as TGTGCCAGCAGTGAAAGTCAGGGTATTTCACCCCTCCACTTT.

The chain employs TRBV7-9 and TRBJ2-3; TRBD2 matches at 8 bases. Germline CDR1 reads SEHNR; CDR2 reads FQNEAQ (reference sequence). The CDR3 is 16 amino acids. V shed 5 bases and J 1 base; nucleotides not matched to a gene: 8. The CDR3 region has the DNA TGTGCCAGCAGCGACGGGCGAGCGGGGGGCACAGATACGCAGTATTTT. Translated, it gives CASSDGRAGGTDTQYF. Combining the CDR3 with reference TRBV7-9 and TRBJ2-3 gives the whole variable domain DTGVSQNPRHKITKRGQNVTFRCDPISEHNRLYWYRQTLGQGPEFLTYFQNEAQLEKSRLLSDRFSAERPKGSFSTLEIQRTEQGDSAMYLCASSDGRAGGTDTQYFGPGTRLTVL.

This clone has a handful of counts. The chain joins TRBV28 to TRBJ1-5; TRBD1 might be the D (6 bases). Germline assignment: CDR1 MDHEN and CDR2 SYDVKM. V was shortened by 2 bases and J by 6 bases, with 11 bases between the two germline ends. CDR3 length equals 14 residues. The CDR3 sequence is CASSLGGAGQPQHF. The CDR3, as DNA: TGTGCCAGCAGTTTAGGGGGGGCGGGTCAGCCCCAGCATTTT.

Only a few counts were recorded for this clone. The gene calls are TRBV29-1 and TRBJ1-2; tentatively, D is TRBD1 (6 bases). Trimming cost V 4 bases and J 4 bases, with 16 bases left between them. Germline CDR1 and CDR2: SQVTM and ANQGSEA. The CDR3 is 14 residues long. CDR3: CSVGEAQGLYGYTF. In nucleotides, the CDR3 is TGCAGCGTTGGAGAGGCACAGGGCCTCTATGGCTACACCTTC.